This T cell receptor (beta chain) is from a study of regulatory T cells in long-lasting Graves disease. Germline CDR1 and CDR2: LNHNV and YYDKDF (reference sequence). V lost 3 bases and J 4 bases, leaving 8 bases between the germline ends. The CDR3 has 13 amino acids. Sample time point: newly diagnosed GD, antithyroid drugs for less than 3 months. PBMC RNA served as the TCR library source. The authors built TCR beta libraries using iRepertoire HTBI primers and Arm-PCR of CDR3 regions. MiXCR, applied by TCRdb to the multiplex PCR reads, yields one record per CDR3 protein. The repertoire holds under 500,000 distinct CDR3 sequences, around 17% seen once, with about 10% in the top ten. This clonotype appeared a few times. The same data also contributed to another study, on T cells in Graves' hyperthyroidism and ophthalmopathy. As that study records: Clinicians diagnosed patients from clinical symptoms, serum thyroxine and TRAb, thyroid ultrasound and orbital computed tomography. When the TCR CDR3 underwent first-round RT-PCR, the HTBI primer set was used.

The chain has TRBV15 and TRBJ2-3; D ambiguous. Sequenced material: peripheral blood mononuclear cells (PBMCs), taken at new diagnosis, from a patient treated with antithyroid drugs. The TCR comes from a woman aged 25 to 45 with Graves disease. The CDR3 nucleotides read TGTGCCACCAGCAGCTTGTGGCCAGATACGCAGTATTTT. This codes for CATSSLWPDTQYF. Based on the CDR3 plus reference TRBV15 and TRBJ2-3, the full variable domain is DAMVIQNPRYQVTQFGKPVTLSCSQTLNHNVMYWYQQKSSQAPKLLFHYYDKDFNNEADTPDNFQSRRPNTSFCFLDIRSPGLGDTAMYLCATSSLWPDTQYFGPGTRLTVL.